These 32 T cell receptor beta chains share one sample of origin, sequenced in a study. Cells sorted as Tregs were CD4+, CD25+ and CD127-/low. TCRdb used MiXCR to reprocess the 5' RACE reads, holding one entry per CDR3 protein. The table has roughly 60,000 distinct CDR3 sequences, 26% seen once. Specimen: tumor-infiltrating Tregs sorted from the breast tumor. These receptors came from a female donor with breast cancer.

This clonotype appeared many times. The chain carries TRBV5-1 and TRBJ1-5; 7 bases map to TRBD1. Germline values: CDR1 SGHRS, CDR2 YFSETQ. CDR3 length: 15 residues. With V trimmed by 4 bases and J by 3 bases, 7 bases remained unmatched. Here the CDR3 DNA reads TGCGCCAGCAGCGAACAGGGGTTTCACAATCAGCCCCAGCATTTT. Protein: CASSEQGFHNQPQHF.

The rearrangement joins TRBV7-3 to TRBJ2-2; no clear D gene. Germline CDR1 reads SGHTA; CDR2 reads FQGTGA. V shed 5 bases and J shed 1 base, with 11 bases lying between them. This CDR3 is built from 15 residues. The CDR3 reads CASSPVSLNTGELFF. The CDR3 DNA sequence: TGTGCCAGCAGCCCGGTATCATTGAACACCGGGGAGCTGTTTTTT.

This clonotype was picked up many times. The chain uses TRBV2 and TRBJ2-7, with 9 bases fitting TRBD1. The J segment lost 6 bases and the V segment lost 2 bases, leaving 5 bases of the junction unmatched. This CDR3 contains 14 residues. The V gene's germline CDR1 is SNHLY and CDR2 FYNNEI. CDR3 nucleotide sequence: TGTGCCAGCAGTGAAACAGGGGGCGGCTCCGAGCAGTACTTC. This gives the protein CASSETGGGSEQYF.

This clonotype showed up many times. The chain has TRBV5-1 and TRBJ2-5; 9 positions match TRBD2. Per the germline V gene, CDR1 is SGHRS and CDR2 is YFSETQ. The CDR3 is made up of 19 amino acids. Unmatched junction bases numbered 20, after V lost 3 bases and J lost 5 bases. The CDR3 bases are TGCGCCAGCAGCTCCGACTTTAGCGGGGGTTACTACATACGGGAGACCCAGTACTTC. Translated: CASSSDFSGGYYIRETQYF.

V usage is TRBV18 and J usage is TRBJ2-7; TRBD1 agrees at 9 bases. CDR1 KGHSH and CDR2 LQKENI come from the germline V gene. The V gene end was trimmed by 6 bases and the J gene end by 5 bases; junction bases not matched to a gene: 11. There are 15 residues in the CDR3. CDR3 bases: TGTGCCAGCTCTCCCCTGGGACAGGGTATGAACGAGCAGTACTTC. It translates to CASSPLGQGMNEQYF.

This clonotype was picked up many times. The chain carries TRBV12-3 or TRBV12-4 and TRBJ1-1; 10 bases map to TRBD1. V lost 5 bases, J lost 4 bases, and 7 bases stayed unmatched. The CDR3 has 15 amino acids. The CDR3: CASSRPGQGTTEAFF. CDR3 DNA sequence: TGTGCCAGCAGTCGTCCGGGACAGGGGACCACTGAAGCTTTCTTT.

Worth noting for this clonotype: Because it lacks the conserved phenylalanine or tryptophan at the end, this CDR3 is likely a read error. The V and J genes are TRBV20-1 and TRBJ1-5; the D gene is possibly TRBD1 (6 bases). Trimming removed 3 bases at V and 1 base at J, with 10 bases between. The CDR3 totals 14 residues. Germline CDR1 reads DFQATT; CDR2 reads SNEGSKA (reference sequence). CDR3 region: CSASHGGSNQPQHL. For the CDR3, the DNA is TGCAGTGCTAGTCATGGGGGCAGCAATCAGCCCCAGCATCTT.

The rearrangement joins TRBV18 to TRBJ2-2; 7 bases agree with TRBD2. After removal of 3 bases from V and 10 bases from J, the junction contained 17 bases not matched to a gene. In germline, CDR1 is KGHSH, CDR2 LQKENI. The CDR3 length is 17 residues. The CDR3 region has the DNA TGTGCCAGCTCACCTAACGTAGCGGGTCCCCCGCTTTCGGAGCTGTTTTTT. Its protein product is CASSPNVAGPPLSELFF.

Notes on this clonotype: Relative to the germline gene, one junction end is altered; a read error may explain this. This chain joins TRBV20-1 and TRBJ2-3, with 7 bases identical to TRBD2. Looked up from germline, CDR1 is DFQATT and CDR2 is SNEGSKA (reference sequence). The CDR3 is made up of 15 amino acids. DNA of the CDR3: TGCAGTGCTAAAGTTACTAGCGCGAGCACAAATACGCAGTATTTT. Translated: CSAKVTSASTNTQYF.

This clonotype has at least ten counts. The chain combines TRBV5-1 with TRBJ2-5; no firm D call. The ends were cut back, 0 bases at V and 2 bases at J, with 5 bases in the middle. Germline V gene lookup returns CDR1 SGHRS and CDR2 YFSETQ. The CDR3 totals 13 residues. The CDR3 bases are TGCGCCAGCAGCTTGGGCGGACAAGAGACCCAGTACTTC. Translated: CASSLGGQETQYF.

The sample holds a few counts of this clonotype. The rearrangement uses TRBV20-1 and TRBJ1-5; D uncertain. Deletions cut 0 bases from V and 5 bases from J, with 11 bases between. Germline CDR1 reads DFQATT; CDR2 reads SNEGSKA (reference sequence). The CDR3 is made up of 14 amino acids. The CDR3 DNA reads as TGCAGTGCTAGAGAAGGAGGGTATGATCAGCCCCAGCATTTT. It encodes CSAREGGYDQPQHF.

This clonotype came up many times. Its ends do not fully match the called genes, so a read error is possible. The chain has TRBV11-2 and TRBJ2-5; 7 bases fit TRBD2. This CDR3 contains 17 residues. CDR1 and CDR2 (germline): SGHAT, FQNNGV. CDR3 sequence reads: CASSLDLRGGGQETQYF. CDR3 nucleotide sequence: TGTGCCAGCAGCCTAGACTTGAGGGGCGGGGGCCAAGAGACCCAGTACTTC.

The table lists this clonotype with a few counts. The V gene is TRBV5-1, the J gene TRBJ2-2; 7 bases align to TRBD2. Trimming removed 4 bases from V and 5 bases from J; junction bases left unmatched: 8. Per germline, CDR1 SGHRS and CDR2 YFSETQ. The CDR3 is 15 residues long. The CDR3, as DNA: TGCGCCAGCAGCCCCTTGTACGGGAGGACCGGGGAGCTGTTTTTT. Residues: CASSPLYGRTGELFF.

In this sample, this clonotype is medium-sized. The junction departs from germline at one end; a sequencing error may be responsible. The genes are TRBV4-1 and TRBJ2-1; D uncertain. Germline values: CDR1 MGHRA, CDR2 YSYEKL. CDR3 length: 15 amino acids. Here the CDR3 DNA reads TGCGCCAGCAGGCAAGACGGGTCCCAGTACAATGAGCAGTTCTTC. Protein product: CASRQDGSQYNEQFF.

This clonotype was counted a few times. The chain couples TRBV4-1 to TRBJ1-5; D not resolved. CDR1 and CDR2 (germline): MGHRA, YSYEKL. The CDR3 consists of 15 residues. The germline V and J ends were trimmed by 2 bases and 0 bases, with 8 bases remaining between them. CDR3 sequence: CASSQSEYSNQPQHF. CDR3 DNA: TGCGCCAGCAGCCAATCAGAGTATAGCAATCAGCCCCAGCATTTT.

This clonotype was seen only a few times. This chain links TRBV29-1 with TRBJ2-1; 8 positions agree with TRBD2. CDR3 size: 12 residues. The germline gives CDR1 SQVTM, CDR2 ANQGSEA. Losses at the gene ends were 2 bases for V and 9 bases for J; bases not matched to a gene: 3. CDR3 sequence (DNA): TGCAGCGTTGAAACTAGCGGAAGTGAGCAGTTCTTC. Encoded protein: CSVETSGSEQFF.

J is TRBJ2-3 and V is TRBV12-3 or TRBV12-4, with D unclear. CDR3 size: 12 residues. V dropped 6 bases and J dropped 4 bases, with 8 bases sitting between them. As DNA, the CDR3 is TGTGCCAGCAGCTCGACTCCAGATACGCAGTATTTT. Translation gives CASSSTPDTQYF.

The chain employs TRBV3-1 and TRBJ2-1; D is ambiguous. The germline CDR1 and CDR2 sequences are LGHDT and YNNKEL (reference sequence). The length of the CDR3 is 12 residues. V lost 4 bases and J lost 9, with 10 bases in between. The chain's CDR3 is CASSLLVGEQFF. The CDR3 DNA follows: TGTGCCAGCAGCCTATTAGTAGGTGAGCAGTTCTTC.

The chain joins TRBV6-1 to TRBJ2-1; possible D gene TRBD2, 6 bases. Looked up from germline, CDR1 is MNHNS and CDR2 is SASEGT. The V and J ends lost 6 bases and 4 bases respectively, with 16 bases between them. CDR3 length: 15 amino acids. The chain's CDR3 is CASRTGGLEYNEQFF. CDR3 sequence (DNA): TGTGCCAGCAGGACCGGAGGGTTGGAATACAATGAGCAGTTCTTC.

This clonotype was counted only a few times. The J gene is TRBJ1-1, the V gene TRBV10-3; 8 bases line up with TRBD1. Germline values: CDR1 ENHRY, CDR2 SYGVKD. This CDR3 contains 14 residues. Losses at the gene ends were 4 bases for V and 1 base for J; bases not matched to a gene: 2. CDR3: CAISGQGANTEAFF. DNA of the CDR3: TGTGCCATCAGTGGGCAGGGGGCGAACACTGAAGCTTTCTTT.

In its sample, this clonotype was seen many times. The chain recombines TRBV7-2 with TRBJ2-3; possibly TRBD1 for D (5 bases). This CDR3 has 16 residues. Germline CDR1 and CDR2: SGHTA and FQGNSA. V was shortened by 1 base and J by 3 bases, with 14 bases between the two germline ends. CDR3 in amino acids: CASSLDGRARTDTQYF. CDR3 sequence (DNA): TGTGCCAGCAGCTTAGATGGCAGGGCCCGGACAGATACGCAGTATTTT.

This clonotype was found a few times. The chain recombines TRBV7-2 with TRBJ2-3; D gene ambiguous. Germline CDR1 SGHTA, CDR2 FQGNSA. The CDR3 sequence is 14 residues long. V lost 3 bases and J lost 4, with 11 bases in between. CDR3 bases: TGTACCAGCAGCTTCGACCGGAGAGCAGATACGCAGTATTTT. Translating it yields CTSSFDRRADTQYF.

This clonotype came up a few times. The chain has TRBV24-1 and TRBJ2-1; D possibly uses TRBD1 or TRBD2 (6 bases each). Germline V gene sequence: CDR1 KGHDR, CDR2 SFDVKD. The CDR3 runs to 16 residues. Trimming stripped 4 bases from V and 2 bases from J, with 14 bases between. As DNA, the CDR3 is TGTGCCACCAGTGAAGTAGGAGGGGGAGCCTACAATGAGCAGTTCTTC. It yields the protein CATSEVGGGAYNEQFF.

The V and J genes are TRBV9 and TRBJ2-2; no definite D call. The V end was cut by 0 bases, the J end by 0 bases, with 3 bases between. The CDR3 is 14 amino acids. The germline V gene has CDR1 SGDLS and CDR2 YYNGEE. DNA of the CDR3: TGTGCCAGCAGCGTAGTCTCGAACACCGGGGAGCTGTTTTTT. Protein: CASSVVSNTGELFF.

This clonotype was observed at least ten times. The chain joins TRBV6-6 to TRBJ2-7, with D perhaps TRBD1 (6 bases). Germline CDR1 MNHNY, CDR2 SVGAGI (reference sequence). V dropped 6 bases and J dropped 5 bases, with 8 bases sitting between them. CDR3 length equals 11 residues. In nucleotides, the CDR3 is TGTGCCAGCAGGTACAGGGACGAGCAGTACTTC. It translates to CASRYRDEQYF.

V usage is TRBV9 and J usage is TRBJ2-1, with D uncertain. Germline values: CDR1 SGDLS, CDR2 YYNGEE. Trimming removed 2 bases from V and 7 bases from J, with 10 bases in between. The CDR3 spans 13 residues. CDR3 coding DNA: TGTGCCAGCAGCGTTGACCTCTGGAATGAGCAGTTCTTC. This gives the protein CASSVDLWNEQFF.

The chain joins TRBV6-2 or TRBV6-3 to TRBJ2-1; 13 positions match TRBD2. Germline CDR1 reads MNHEY; CDR2 reads SVGEGT. There are 15 residues in the CDR3. V trimming: 2 bases; J trimming: 8 bases; junction bases outside the gene matches: 3. The CDR3 DNA sequence: TGTGCCAGCAGTTACATAGGACTAGCGGGGGATGAGCAGTTCTTC. Translation: CASSYIGLAGDEQFF.

The rearrangement uses TRBV12-3 or TRBV12-4 and TRBJ2-1; TRBD2 matches at 8 bases. Trimming removed 7 bases from V and 5 bases from J; junction bases left unmatched: 7. This CDR3 comprises 14 residues. For the CDR3, the DNA is TGTGCCAGCACCGGGGGGGCTAGTAACAATGAGCAGTTCTTC. Protein: CASTGGASNNEQFF.

This clonotype was found a few times. One end of the junction does not line up with germline, which may come from a read error. This chain uses TRBV7-9 with TRBJ2-1; D gene unclear. This CDR3 spans 14 amino acids. CDR1 and CDR2 (germline): SEHNR, FQNEAQ (reference sequence). Here the CDR3 reads CTSRRESSYNEQFF. CDR3 DNA sequence: TGTACCAGCAGGCGTGAGAGCTCCTACAATGAGCAGTTCTTC. The full variable domain, completed using reference TRBV7-9 and TRBJ2-1, is DTGVSQNPRHKITKRGQNVTFRCDPISEHNRLYWYRQTLGQGPEFLTYFQNEAQLEKSRLLSDRFSAERPKGSFSTLEIQRTEQGDSAMYLCTSRRESSYNEQFFGPGTRLTVL.

This chain uses TRBV7-3 with TRBJ2-1; perhaps D is TRBD1 or TRBD2 (6 bases each). The germline V gene has CDR1 SGHTA and CDR2 FQGTGA. The germline V and J ends were trimmed by 5 bases and 6 bases, with 20 bases remaining between them. The CDR3 is 16 residues long. CDR3 amino acids: CASSPWGRDHSNEQFF. CDR3 DNA: TGTGCCAGCAGCCCTTGGGGGCGGGACCACTCCAATGAGCAGTTCTTC.

The gene calls are TRBV4-2 and TRBJ2-1; TRBD2 aligns across 11 bases. Germline lookup yields CDR1 LGHNA and CDR2 YNFKEQ. The junction had 11 bases not matched to a gene; V was cut back by 0 bases and J by 7 bases. This CDR3 is built from 18 residues. The DNA for the CDR3 is TGTGCCAGCAGCCAAGATACTAGCGGGGGCCCGTTATCGAATGAGCAGTTCTTC. Its translation: CASSQDTSGGPLSNEQFF.

This clonotype was observed a few times. The chain recombines TRBV20-1 with TRBJ2-5; 7 nucleotides agree with TRBD1. The V and J ends lost 0 bases and 4 bases, in that order; junction bases with no gene match: 8. This CDR3 has 15 residues. CDR1 DFQATT and CDR2 SNEGSKA come from the germline V gene (reference sequence). CDR3 region: CSAREARQGGETQYF. As DNA, the CDR3 is TGCAGTGCTAGAGAGGCCCGACAGGGTGGAGAGACCCAGTACTTC.